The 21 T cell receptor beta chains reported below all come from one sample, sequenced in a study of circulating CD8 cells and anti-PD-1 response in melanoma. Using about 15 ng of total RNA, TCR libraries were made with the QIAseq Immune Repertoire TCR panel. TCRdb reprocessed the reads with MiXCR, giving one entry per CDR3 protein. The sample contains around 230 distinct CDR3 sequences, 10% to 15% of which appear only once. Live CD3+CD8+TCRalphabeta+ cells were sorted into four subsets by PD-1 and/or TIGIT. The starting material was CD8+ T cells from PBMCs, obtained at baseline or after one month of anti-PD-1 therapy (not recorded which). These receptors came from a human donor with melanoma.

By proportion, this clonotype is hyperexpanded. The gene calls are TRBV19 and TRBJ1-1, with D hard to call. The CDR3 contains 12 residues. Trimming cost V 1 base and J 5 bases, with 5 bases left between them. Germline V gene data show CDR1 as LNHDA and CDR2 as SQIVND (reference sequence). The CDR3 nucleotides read TGTGCCAGTAGTATAGGGAGGACTGAAGCTTTCTTT. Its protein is CASSIGRTEAFF. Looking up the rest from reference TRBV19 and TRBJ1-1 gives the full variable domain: DGGITQSPKYLFRKEGQNVTLSCEQNLNHDAMYWYRQDPGQGLRLIYYSQIVNDFQKGDIAEGYSVSREKKESFPLTVTSAQKNPTAFYLCASSIGRTEAFFGQGTRLTVV.

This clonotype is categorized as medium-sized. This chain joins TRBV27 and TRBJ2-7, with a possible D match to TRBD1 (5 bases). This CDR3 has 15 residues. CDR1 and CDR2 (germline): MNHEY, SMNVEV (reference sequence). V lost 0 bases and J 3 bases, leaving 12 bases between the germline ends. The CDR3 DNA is TGTGCCAGCAGTTTATCGTATCCAGGGTACTACGAGCAGTACTTC. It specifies CASSLSYPGYYEQYF.

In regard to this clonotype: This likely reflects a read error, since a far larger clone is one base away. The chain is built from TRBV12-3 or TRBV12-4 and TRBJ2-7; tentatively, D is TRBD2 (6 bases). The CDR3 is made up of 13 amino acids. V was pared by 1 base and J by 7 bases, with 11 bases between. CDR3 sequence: CASSLELAGEQYF. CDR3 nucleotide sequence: TGTGCCAGCAGTTTAGAACTAGCTGGTGAGCAGTACTTC.

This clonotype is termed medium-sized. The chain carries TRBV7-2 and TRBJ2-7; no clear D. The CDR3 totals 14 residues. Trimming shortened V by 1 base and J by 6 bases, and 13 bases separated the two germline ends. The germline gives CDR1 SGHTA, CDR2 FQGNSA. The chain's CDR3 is CASSLGLVSFEQYF. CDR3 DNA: TGTGCCAGCAGCTTAGGTTTGGTTTCTTTCGAGCAGTACTTC.

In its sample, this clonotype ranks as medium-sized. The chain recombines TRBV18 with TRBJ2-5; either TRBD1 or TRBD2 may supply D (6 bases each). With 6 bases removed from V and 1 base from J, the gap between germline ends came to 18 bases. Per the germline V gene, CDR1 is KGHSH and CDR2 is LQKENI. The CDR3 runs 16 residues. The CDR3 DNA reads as TGTGCCAGCTCGTCAGACTTGGGGGGCATCCAAGAGACCCAGTACTTC. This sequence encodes CASSSDLGGIQETQYF. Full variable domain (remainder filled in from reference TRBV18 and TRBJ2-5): NAGVMQNPRHLVRRRGQEARLRCSPMKGHSHVYWYRQLPEEGLKFMVYLQKENIIDESGMPKERFSAEFPKEGPSILRIQQVVRGDSAAYFCASSSDLGGIQETQYFGPGTRLLVL.

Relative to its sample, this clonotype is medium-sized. The CDR3 loop reads CSARNLLNTIYF. CDR3 in DNA: TGCAGTGCTAGAAACCTACTAAACACCATATATTTT. V and J are TRBV20-1 and TRBJ1-3; D unresolved. The V end was cut by 2 bases, the J end by 6 bases, with 8 bases between. The CDR3 is 12 residues long. Germline-derived CDR1 and CDR2 are DFQATT and SNEGSKA (reference sequence).

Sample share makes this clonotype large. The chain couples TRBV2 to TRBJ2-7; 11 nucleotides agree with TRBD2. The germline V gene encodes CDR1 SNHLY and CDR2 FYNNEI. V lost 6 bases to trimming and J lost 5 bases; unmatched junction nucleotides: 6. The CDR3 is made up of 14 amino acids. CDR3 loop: CASSDSGGGNEQYF. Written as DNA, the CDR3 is TGTGCCAGCAGCGATAGCGGGGGGGGCAACGAGCAGTACTTC. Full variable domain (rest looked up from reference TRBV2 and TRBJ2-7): EPEVTQTPSHQVTQMGQEVILRCVPISNHLYFYWYRQILGQKVEFLVSFYNNEISEKSEIFDDQFSVERPDGSNFTLKIRSTKLEDSAMYFCASSDSGGGNEQYFGPGTRLTVT.

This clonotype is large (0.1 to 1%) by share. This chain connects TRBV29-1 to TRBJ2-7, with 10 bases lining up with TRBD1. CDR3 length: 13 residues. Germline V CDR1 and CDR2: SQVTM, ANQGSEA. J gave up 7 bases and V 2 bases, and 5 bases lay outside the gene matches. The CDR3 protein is CSVELDRGWEQYF. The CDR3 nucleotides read TGCAGCGTTGAATTGGACAGGGGGTGGGAGCAGTACTTC.

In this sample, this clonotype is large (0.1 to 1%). The CDR3 coding sequence is TGTGCCAGCAGCGAATGGGGGGTTGACAATGAGCAGTTCTTC. Its translation: CASSEWGVDNEQFF. The chain carries TRBV11-2 and TRBJ2-1, with D tentatively TRBD2 (6 bases). The germline V gene has CDR1 SGHAT and CDR2 FQNNGV. The CDR3 runs 14 residues. Trimming pared 5 bases from V and 5 bases from J, leaving 13 bases between.

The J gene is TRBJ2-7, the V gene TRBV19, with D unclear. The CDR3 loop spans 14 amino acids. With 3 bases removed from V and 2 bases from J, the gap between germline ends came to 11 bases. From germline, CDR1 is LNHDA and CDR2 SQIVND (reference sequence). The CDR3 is CASSITGTTYEQYF. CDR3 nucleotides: TGTGCCAGTAGTATCACCGGCACTACCTACGAGCAGTACTTC. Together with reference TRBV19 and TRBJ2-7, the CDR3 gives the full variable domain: DGGITQSPKYLFRKEGQNVTLSCEQNLNHDAMYWYRQDPGQGLRLIYYSQIVNDFQKGDIAEGYSVSREKKESFPLTVTSAQKNPTAFYLCASSITGTTYEQYFGPGTRLTVT.

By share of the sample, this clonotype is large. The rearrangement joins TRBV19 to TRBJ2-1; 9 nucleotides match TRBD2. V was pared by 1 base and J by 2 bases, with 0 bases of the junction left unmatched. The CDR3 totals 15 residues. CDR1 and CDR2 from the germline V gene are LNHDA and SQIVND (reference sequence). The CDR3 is CASSIVAGAYNEQFF. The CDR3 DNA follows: TGTGCCAGTAGTATAGTAGCGGGGGCCTACAATGAGCAGTTCTTC. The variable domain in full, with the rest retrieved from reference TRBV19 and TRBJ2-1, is DGGITQSPKYLFRKEGQNVTLSCEQNLNHDAMYWYRQDPGQGLRLIYYSQIVNDFQKGDIAEGYSVSREKKESFPLTVTSAQKNPTAFYLCASSIVAGAYNEQFFGPGTRLTVL.

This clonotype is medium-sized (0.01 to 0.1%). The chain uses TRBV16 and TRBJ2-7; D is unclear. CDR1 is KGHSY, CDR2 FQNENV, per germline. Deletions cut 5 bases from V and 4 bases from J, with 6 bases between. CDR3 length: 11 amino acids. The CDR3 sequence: CASSVGYEQYF. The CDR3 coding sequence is TGTGCCAGCAGCGTCGGATACGAGCAGTACTTC.

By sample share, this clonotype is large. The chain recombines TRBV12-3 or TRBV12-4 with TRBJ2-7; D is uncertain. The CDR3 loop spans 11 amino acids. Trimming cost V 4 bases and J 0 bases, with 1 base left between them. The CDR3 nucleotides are TGTGCCAGCAGTTCCTCCTACGAGCAGTACTTC. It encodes CASSSSYEQYF.

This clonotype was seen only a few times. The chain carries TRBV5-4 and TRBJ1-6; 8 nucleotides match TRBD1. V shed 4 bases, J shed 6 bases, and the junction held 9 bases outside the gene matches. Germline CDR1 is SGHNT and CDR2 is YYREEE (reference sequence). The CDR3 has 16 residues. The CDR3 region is CASSETGQGGNSPLHF. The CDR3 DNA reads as TGTGCCAGCAGCGAAACCGGACAGGGTGGTAATTCACCCCTCCACTTT.

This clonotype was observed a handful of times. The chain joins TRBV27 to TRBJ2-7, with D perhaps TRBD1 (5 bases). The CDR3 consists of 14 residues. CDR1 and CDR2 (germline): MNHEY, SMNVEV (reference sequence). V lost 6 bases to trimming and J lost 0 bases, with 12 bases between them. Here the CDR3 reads CASRDTDSSYEQYF. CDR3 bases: TGTGCCAGCAGGGATACAGACAGCTCCTACGAGCAGTACTTC.

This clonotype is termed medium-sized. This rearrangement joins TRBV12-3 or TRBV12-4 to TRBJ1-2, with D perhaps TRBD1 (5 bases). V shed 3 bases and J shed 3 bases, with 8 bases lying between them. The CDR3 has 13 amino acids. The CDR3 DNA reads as TGTGCCAGCAGTTTGTCGGGGGACTATGGCTACACCTTC. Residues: CASSLSGDYGYTF.

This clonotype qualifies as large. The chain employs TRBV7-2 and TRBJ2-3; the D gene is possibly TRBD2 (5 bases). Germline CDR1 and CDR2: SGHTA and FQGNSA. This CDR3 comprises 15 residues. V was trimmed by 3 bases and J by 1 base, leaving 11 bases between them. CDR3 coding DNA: TGTGCCAGCAGCTTGTACGGGGTAGGCACAGATACGCAGTATTTT. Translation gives CASSLYGVGTDTQYF.

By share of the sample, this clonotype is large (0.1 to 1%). DNA of the CDR3: TGTGCCAGCAGCGACAGCCTCTACAATGAGCAGTTCTTC. Protein sequence: CASSDSLYNEQFF. The rearrangement links TRBV9 to TRBJ2-1, with D unresolved. This CDR3 comprises 13 residues. Germline values: CDR1 SGDLS, CDR2 YYNGEE. V lost 3 bases and J lost 3, with 7 bases in between.

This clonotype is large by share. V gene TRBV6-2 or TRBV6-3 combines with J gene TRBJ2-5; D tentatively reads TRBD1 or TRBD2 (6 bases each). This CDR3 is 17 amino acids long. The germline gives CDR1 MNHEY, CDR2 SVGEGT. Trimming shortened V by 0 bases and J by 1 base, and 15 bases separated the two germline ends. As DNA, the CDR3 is TGTGCCAGCAGTTACTCGATATTACAGGGAGGCCAAGAGACCCAGTACTTC. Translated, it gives CASSYSILQGGQETQYF.

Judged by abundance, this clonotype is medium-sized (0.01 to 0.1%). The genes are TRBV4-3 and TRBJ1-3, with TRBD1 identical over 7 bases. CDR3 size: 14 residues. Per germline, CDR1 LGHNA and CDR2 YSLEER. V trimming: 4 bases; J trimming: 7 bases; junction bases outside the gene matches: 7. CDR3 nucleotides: TGCGCCAGCAGCCCTTGGGCAGGGGGGAACACCATATATTTT. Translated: CASSPWAGGNTIYF.

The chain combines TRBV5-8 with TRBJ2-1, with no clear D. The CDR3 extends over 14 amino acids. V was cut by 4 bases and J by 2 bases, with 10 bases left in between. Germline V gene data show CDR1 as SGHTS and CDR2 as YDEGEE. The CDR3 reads CASSLRVPYNEQFF. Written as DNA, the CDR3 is TGTGCCAGCAGCCTCCGGGTCCCCTACAATGAGCAGTTCTTC. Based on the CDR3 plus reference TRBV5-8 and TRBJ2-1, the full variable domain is EAGVTQSPTHLIKTRGQQATLRCSPISGHTSVYWYQQALGLGLQFLLWYDEGEERNRGNFPPRFSGRQFPNYSSELNVNALELEDSALYLCASSLRVPYNEQFFGPGTRLTVL.